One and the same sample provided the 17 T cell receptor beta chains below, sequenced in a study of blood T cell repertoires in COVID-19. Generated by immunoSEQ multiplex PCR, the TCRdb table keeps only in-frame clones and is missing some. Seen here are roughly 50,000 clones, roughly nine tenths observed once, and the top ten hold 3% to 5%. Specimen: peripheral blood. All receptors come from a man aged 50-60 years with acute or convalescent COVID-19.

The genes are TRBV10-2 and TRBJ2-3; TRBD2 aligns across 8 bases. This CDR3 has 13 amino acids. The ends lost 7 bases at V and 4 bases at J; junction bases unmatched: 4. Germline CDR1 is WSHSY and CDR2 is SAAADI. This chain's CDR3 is CASTPAGADTQYF. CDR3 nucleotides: TGCGCCAGCACTCCAGCGGGAGCAGATACGCAGTATTTT.

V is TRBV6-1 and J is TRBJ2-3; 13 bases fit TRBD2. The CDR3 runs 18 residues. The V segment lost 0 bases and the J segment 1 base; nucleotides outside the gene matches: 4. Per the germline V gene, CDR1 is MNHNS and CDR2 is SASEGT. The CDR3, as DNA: TGTGCCAGCAGTGAAGCTTCGGGACTAGCGGGGCGCACAGATACGCAGTATTTT. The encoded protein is CASSEASGLAGRTDTQYF.

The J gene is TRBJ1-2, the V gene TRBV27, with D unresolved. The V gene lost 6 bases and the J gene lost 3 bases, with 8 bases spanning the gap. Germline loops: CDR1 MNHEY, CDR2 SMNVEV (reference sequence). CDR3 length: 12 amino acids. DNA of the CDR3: TGTGCCAGCAGGGCAGAGGACTATGGCTACACCTTC. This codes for CASRAEDYGYTF.

The CDR3 nucleotides read TGTGCCAGCACCGCCGGGACAGGGTTTCAGCCCCAGCATTTT. Encoded protein: CASTAGTGFQPQHF. The chain links TRBV6-5 to TRBJ1-5; 9 positions match TRBD1. The CDR3 is 14 amino acids. After removal of 7 bases from V and 6 bases from J, the junction contained 7 bases not matched to a gene. Looked up from germline, CDR1 is MNHEY and CDR2 is SVGAGI.

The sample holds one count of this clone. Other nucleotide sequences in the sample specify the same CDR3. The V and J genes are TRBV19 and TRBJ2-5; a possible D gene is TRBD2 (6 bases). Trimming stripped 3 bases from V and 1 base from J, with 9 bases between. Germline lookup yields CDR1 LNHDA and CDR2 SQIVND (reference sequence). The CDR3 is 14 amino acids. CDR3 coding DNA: TGTGCCAGTAGTATCGGGGGTGGCCAAGAGACCCAGTACTTC. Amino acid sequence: CASSIGGGQETQYF.

This CDR3 is CASSSQGLAGVIEQYF. CDR3 sequence (DNA): TGTGCCAGCAGTTCCCAGGGACTAGCGGGAGTCATCGAGCAGTACTTC. This sequence joins TRBV6-2 or TRBV6-3 and TRBJ2-7; 14 bases fit TRBD2. CDR1 MNHEY and CDR2 SVGEGT come from the germline V gene. The CDR3 loop spans 16 amino acids. V was pared by 4 bases and J by 6 bases, with 8 bases of the junction left unmatched.

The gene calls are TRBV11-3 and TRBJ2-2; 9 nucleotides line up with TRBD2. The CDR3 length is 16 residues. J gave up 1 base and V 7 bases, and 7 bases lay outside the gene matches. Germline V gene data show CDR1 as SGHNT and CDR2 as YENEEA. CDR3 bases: TGTGCCAGCAAGCAAGCGGGAGGACTGAACACCGGGGAGCTGTTTTTT. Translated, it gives CASKQAGGLNTGELFF.

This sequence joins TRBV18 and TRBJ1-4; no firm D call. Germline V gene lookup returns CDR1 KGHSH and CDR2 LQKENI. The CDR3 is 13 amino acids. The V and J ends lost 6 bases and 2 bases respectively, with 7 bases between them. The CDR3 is CASSRDTNEKLFF. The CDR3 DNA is TGTGCCAGCTCGAGAGATACTAATGAAAAACTGTTTTTT.

In nucleotides, the CDR3 is TGTGCCAGCAGTTTAGCAAACCGGGACGAGCAGTACTTC. This codes for CASSLANRDEQYF. This chain joins TRBV12-3 or TRBV12-4 and TRBJ2-7; D unclear. V was clipped by 0 bases and J by 5 bases, with 8 bases between them. The CDR3 runs 13 residues.

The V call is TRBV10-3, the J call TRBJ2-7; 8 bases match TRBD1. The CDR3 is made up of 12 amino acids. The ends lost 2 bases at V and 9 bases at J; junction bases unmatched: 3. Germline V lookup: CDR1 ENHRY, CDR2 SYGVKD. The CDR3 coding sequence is TGTGCCATCAGTGAGGGACAGGGTGTGCAGTACTTC. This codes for CAISEGQGVQYF.

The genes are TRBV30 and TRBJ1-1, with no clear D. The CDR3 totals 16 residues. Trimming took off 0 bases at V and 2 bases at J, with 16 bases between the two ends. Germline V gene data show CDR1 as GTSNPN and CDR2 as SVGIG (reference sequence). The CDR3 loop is CAWSVRLAGRNTEAFF. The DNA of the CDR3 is TGTGCCTGGAGTGTACGGCTAGCGGGAAGAAACACTGAAGCTTTCTTT.

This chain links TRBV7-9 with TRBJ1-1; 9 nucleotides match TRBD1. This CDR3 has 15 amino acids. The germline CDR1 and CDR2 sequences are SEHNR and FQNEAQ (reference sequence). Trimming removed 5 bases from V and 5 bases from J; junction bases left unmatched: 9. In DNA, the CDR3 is TGTGCCAGCAGCCTAACACAGGGGGCGGGAACTGAAGCTTTCTTT. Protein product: CASSLTQGAGTEAFF.

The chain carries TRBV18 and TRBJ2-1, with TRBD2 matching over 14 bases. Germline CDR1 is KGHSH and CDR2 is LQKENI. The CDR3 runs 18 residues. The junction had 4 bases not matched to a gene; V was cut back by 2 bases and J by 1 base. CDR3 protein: CASSPIGLAGGSYNEQFF. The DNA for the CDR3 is TGTGCCAGCTCACCAATAGGACTAGCGGGAGGATCCTACAATGAGCAGTTCTTC.

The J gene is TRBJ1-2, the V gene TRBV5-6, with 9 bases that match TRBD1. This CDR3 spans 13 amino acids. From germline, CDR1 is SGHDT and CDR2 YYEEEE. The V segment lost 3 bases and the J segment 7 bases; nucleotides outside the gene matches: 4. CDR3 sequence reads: CASSWDRVPGYTF. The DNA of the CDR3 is TGTGCCAGCAGCTGGGACAGGGTCCCTGGCTACACCTTC.

CDR3 DNA sequence: TGTGCCAGCAGTTTTGTCCGGATAGGACTGACAGATACGCAGTATTTT. Translating gives CASSFVRIGLTDTQYF. This sequence joins TRBV25-1 and TRBJ2-3; D may be TRBD2 (5 bases). The CDR3 runs 16 residues. Germline CDR1 and CDR2: MGHDK and SYGVNS. Trimming took off 5 bases at V and 3 bases at J, with 18 bases between the two ends.

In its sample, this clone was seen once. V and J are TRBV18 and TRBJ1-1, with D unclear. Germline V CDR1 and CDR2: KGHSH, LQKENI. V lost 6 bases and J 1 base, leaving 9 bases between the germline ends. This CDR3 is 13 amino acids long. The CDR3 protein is CASSLQANTEAFF. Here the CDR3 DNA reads TGTGCCAGCTCGCTCCAGGCGAACACTGAAGCTTTCTTT. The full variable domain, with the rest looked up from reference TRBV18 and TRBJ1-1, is NAGVMQNPRHLVRRRGQEARLRCSPMKGHSHVYWYRQLPEEGLKFMVYLQKENIIDESGMPKERFSAEFPKEGPSILRIQQVVRGDSAAYFCASSLQANTEAFFGQGTRLTVV.

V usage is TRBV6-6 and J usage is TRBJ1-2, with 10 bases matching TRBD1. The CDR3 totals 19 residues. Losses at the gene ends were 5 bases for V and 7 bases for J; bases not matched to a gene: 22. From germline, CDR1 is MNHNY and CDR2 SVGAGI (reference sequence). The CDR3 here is CASSQPNPKPGQGRAGYTF. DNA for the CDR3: TGTGCCAGCAGTCAACCTAACCCTAAGCCGGGACAGGGGAGGGCTGGCTACACCTTC.